A selection of T cell receptor beta chains follows, all from one sample in a study of cytomegalovirus exposure and HLA in healthy donors. The data were produced by immunoSEQ multiplex PCR, yet TCRdb's version contains in-frame clones alone and is incomplete. The sample carries roughly 98,000 clones, 77% recorded once. The specimen sequenced was PBMCs. All receptors derive from a female donor in good health and CMV-seronegative. Both conserved end residues are part of each CDR3. The D gene is left open where the match is weak. The size entry is marked missing in some rows and otherwise reads once, few, many or a size class.

>TRBV7-9|TRBJ1-2|TRBD1|.
TGTGCCAGCAGCCACCTGCCGGGACAGGGAGGCTATGGCTACACCTTC
CASSHLPGQGGYGYTF
>TRBV11-3|TRBJ1-5|TRBD1|.
TGTGCCAGCAGCTCCCAAGACAGGGGGAGGGGTCAGCCCCAGCATTTT
CASSSQDRGRGQPQHF
>TRBV11-2|TRBJ2-5|.|.
TGTGCCAGCAGCTTAGAAGCAGAGACCCAGTACTTC
CASSLEAETQYF
>TRBV5-8|TRBJ2-3|.|once
TGTGCCAGCCCTTTTAGCACAGATACGCAGTATTTT
CASPFSTDTQYF
>TRBV5-1|TRBJ2-5|TRBD1|.
TGCGCCAGCAGCCAGGGTCCGGGACAGGGGCAAGAGACCCAGTACTTC
CASSQGPGQGQETQYF
>TRBV6-5|TRBJ2-5|TRBD1|.
TGTGCCAGCAGTTACTTATTCACAGGGGTCCAAGAGACCCAGTACTTC
CASSYLFTGVQETQYF
>TRBV4-2|TRBJ2-5|TRBD2|.
TGTGCCAGCAGCCCTTCGGGTTCGCGGGGGGGAGAGACCCAGTACTTC
CASSPSGSRGGETQYF
>TRBV18|TRBJ2-5|TRBD2|few
TGTGCCAGCGCAGGACTAGCGGCTAAACAAGAGACCCAGTACTTC
CASAGLAAKQETQYF
>TRBV30|TRBJ1-2|.|.
TGTGCCTGGAGTGTAGCGGACTATGGCTACACCTTC
CAWSVADYGYTF
>TRBV2|TRBJ2-2|.|.
TGTGCCAGCAGTGAACGAGGAGGGACCGGGGAGCTGTTTTTT
CASSERGGTGELFF
>TRBV11-2|TRBJ2-7|.|.
TGTGCCAGCAGCTTAGACCGGCGGGACTGGTACGAGCAGTACTTC
CASSLDRRDWYEQYF
>TRBV10-3|TRBJ1-2|TRBD1|few
TGTGCCATCAGTGAGTCGGGGGGGACAGGGAACTATGGCTACACCTTC
CAISESGGTGNYGYTF
>TRBV5-1|TRBJ2-3|TRBD2|.
TGCGCCAGCAGCTTGGGTAGCGGGGGGCCAGCTAGCACAGATACGCAGTATTTT
CASSLGSGGPASTDTQYF
>TRBV7-9|TRBJ2-3|.|.
TGTGCCAGCAGCTCACCGACCGGGACACCTAGCACAGATACGCAGTATTTT
CASSSPTGTPSTDTQYF
>TRBV27|TRBJ2-7|TRBD1|.
TGTGCCAGCAGTAAAGCCCGGACAGGGGCCGCGGAGATTTACGAGCAGTACTTC
CASSKARTGAAEIYEQYF
>TRBV5-1|TRBJ2-1|TRBD2|.
TGCGCCAGCATGGCTAGCGGGGACCCCTACAATGAGCAGTTCTTC
CASMASGDPYNEQFF
>TRBV27|TRBJ2-7|.|.
TGTGCCAGCTCTACCGGGACTTCCTACGAGCAGTACTTC
CASSTGTSYEQYF
>TRBV7-9|TRBJ1-1|TRBD1|.
TGTGCCAGCAGCTCGGCCGGGACAGGGACTGAAGCTTTCTTT
CASSSAGTGTEAFF
>TRBV9|TRBJ1-1|.|.
TGTGCCAGCAGCGTAGAATCAGGGGTCAACACTGAAGCTTTCTTT
CASSVESGVNTEAFF
>TRBV7-2|TRBJ1-3|TRBD1|few
TGTGCCAGCAGCTTGGACAGGGGGGGAGGAAACACCATATATTTT
CASSLDRGGGNTIYF
>TRBV9|TRBJ2-1|TRBD1|once
TGTGCCAGCTCACCCAGGGACAGGGAGAATGAGCAGTTCTTC
CASSPRDRENEQFF
>TRBV7-6|TRBJ1-5|TRBD1|.
TGTGCCAGCAGCTTAGGTGACAGGGGGAGATTTCAGCCCCAGCATTTT
CASSLGDRGRFQPQHF